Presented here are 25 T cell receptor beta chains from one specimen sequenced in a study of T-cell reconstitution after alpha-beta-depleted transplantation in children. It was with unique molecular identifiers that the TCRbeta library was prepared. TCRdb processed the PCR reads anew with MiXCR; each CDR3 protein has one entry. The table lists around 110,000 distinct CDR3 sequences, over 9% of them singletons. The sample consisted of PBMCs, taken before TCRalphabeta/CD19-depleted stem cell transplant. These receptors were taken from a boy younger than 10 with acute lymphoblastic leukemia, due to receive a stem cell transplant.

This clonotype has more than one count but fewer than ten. CDR3 nucleotides: TGTGCCAGCAGCGTCCCCCCCGGCCATGGCTACACCTTC. Amino acid sequence: CASSVPPGHGYTF. The chain employs TRBV9 and TRBJ1-2; D is ambiguous. Germline loops: CDR1 SGDLS, CDR2 YYNGEE. The germline V and J ends were trimmed by 2 bases and 6 bases, with 11 bases remaining between them. The CDR3 is 13 amino acids. The full variable domain, in which reference TRBV9 and TRBJ1-2 provide the parts outside the CDR3, is DSGVTQTPKHLITATGQRVTLRCSPRSGDLSVYWYQQSLDQGLQFLIQYYNGEERAKGNILERFSAQQFPDLHSELNLSSLELGDSALYFCASSVPPGHGYTFGSGTRLTVV.

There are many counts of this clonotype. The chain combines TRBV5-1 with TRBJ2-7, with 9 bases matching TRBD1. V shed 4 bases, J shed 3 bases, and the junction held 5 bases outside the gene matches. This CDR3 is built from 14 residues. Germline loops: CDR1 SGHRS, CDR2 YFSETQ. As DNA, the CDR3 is TGCGCCAGCAGCAACCAGGGACAGGGCTACGAGCAGTACTTC. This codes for CASSNQGQGYEQYF.

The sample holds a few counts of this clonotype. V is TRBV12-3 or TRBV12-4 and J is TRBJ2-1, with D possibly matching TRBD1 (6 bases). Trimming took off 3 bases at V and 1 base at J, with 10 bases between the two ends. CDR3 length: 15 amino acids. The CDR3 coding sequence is TGTGCCAGCAGTTTCGGTCAGGGGTCCTACAATGAGCAGTTCTTC. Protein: CASSFGQGSYNEQFF.

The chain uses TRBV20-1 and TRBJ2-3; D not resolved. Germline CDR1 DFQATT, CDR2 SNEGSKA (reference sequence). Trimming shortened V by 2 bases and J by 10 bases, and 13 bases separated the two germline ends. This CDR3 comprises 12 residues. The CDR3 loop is CSARLSLMAQYF. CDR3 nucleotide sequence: TGCAGTGCTAGATTATCCCTGATGGCGCAGTATTTT.

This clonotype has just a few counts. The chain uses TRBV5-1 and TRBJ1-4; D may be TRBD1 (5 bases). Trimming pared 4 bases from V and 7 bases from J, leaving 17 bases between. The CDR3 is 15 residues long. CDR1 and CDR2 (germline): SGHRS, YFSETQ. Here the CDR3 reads CASSPTTEPLEKLFF. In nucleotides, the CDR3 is TGCGCCAGCAGCCCAACGACAGAGCCCCTTGAAAAACTGTTTTTT.

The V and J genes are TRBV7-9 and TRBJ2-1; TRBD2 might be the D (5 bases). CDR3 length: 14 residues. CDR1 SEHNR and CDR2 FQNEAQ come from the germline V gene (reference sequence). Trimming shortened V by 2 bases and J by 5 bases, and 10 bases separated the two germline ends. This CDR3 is CASSLLAIDNEQFF. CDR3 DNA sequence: TGTGCCAGCAGCTTACTAGCTATCGACAATGAGCAGTTCTTC.

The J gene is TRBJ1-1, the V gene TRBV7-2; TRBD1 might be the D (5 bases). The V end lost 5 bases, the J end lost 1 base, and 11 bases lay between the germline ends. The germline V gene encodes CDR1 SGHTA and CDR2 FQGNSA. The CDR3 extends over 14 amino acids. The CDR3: CASSRGHTNTEAFF. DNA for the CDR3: TGTGCCAGCAGCCGCGGACACACGAACACTGAAGCTTTCTTT.

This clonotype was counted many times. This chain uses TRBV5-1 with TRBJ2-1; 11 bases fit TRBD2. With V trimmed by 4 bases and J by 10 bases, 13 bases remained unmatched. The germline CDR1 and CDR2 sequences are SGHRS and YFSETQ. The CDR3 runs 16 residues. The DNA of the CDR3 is TGCGCCAGCAGCGCAACCGGGACTAGCGGTTCATCGGAGCAGTTCTTC. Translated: CASSATGTSGSSEQFF.

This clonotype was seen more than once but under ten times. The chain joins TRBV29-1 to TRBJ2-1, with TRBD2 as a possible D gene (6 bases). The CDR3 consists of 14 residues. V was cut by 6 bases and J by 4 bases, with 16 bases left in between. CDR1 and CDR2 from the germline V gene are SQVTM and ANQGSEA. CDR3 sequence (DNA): TGCAGCGTGGGGGGACGAGACCCTTACAATGAGCAGTTCTTC. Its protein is CSVGGRDPYNEQFF.

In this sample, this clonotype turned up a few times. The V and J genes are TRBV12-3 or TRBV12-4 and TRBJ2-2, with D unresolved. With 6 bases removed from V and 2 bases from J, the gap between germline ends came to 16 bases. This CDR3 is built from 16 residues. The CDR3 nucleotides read TGTGCCAGCAGGGAGAGACCCCGGGCCAACACCGGGGAGCTGTTTTTT. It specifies CASRERPRANTGELFF.

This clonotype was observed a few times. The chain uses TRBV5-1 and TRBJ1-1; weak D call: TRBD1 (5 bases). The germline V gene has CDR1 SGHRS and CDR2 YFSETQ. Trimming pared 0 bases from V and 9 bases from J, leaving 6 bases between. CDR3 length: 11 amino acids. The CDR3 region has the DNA TGCGCCAGCAGCTTGGGACAGCAAGCTTTCTTT. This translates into CASSLGQQAFF.

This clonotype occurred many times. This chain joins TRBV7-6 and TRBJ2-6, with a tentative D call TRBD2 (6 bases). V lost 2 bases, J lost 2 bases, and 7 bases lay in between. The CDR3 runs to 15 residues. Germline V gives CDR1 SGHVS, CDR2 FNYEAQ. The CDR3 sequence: CASSLSGAGANVLTF. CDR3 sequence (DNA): TGTGCCAGCAGCTTATCGGGGGCTGGGGCCAACGTCCTGACTTTC.

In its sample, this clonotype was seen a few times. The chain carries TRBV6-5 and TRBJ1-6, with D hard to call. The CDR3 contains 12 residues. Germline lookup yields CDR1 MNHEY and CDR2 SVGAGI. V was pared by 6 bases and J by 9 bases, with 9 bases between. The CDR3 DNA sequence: TGTGCCAGCAGAACCTCAACTTCACCCCTCCACTTT. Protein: CASRTSTSPLHF.

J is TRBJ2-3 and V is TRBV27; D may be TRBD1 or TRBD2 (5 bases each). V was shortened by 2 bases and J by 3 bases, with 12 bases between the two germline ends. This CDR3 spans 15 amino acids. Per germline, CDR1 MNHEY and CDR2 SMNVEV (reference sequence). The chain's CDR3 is CASSLGFGGTDTQYF. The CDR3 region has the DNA TGTGCCAGCAGTTTAGGATTTGGGGGTACAGATACGCAGTATTTT.

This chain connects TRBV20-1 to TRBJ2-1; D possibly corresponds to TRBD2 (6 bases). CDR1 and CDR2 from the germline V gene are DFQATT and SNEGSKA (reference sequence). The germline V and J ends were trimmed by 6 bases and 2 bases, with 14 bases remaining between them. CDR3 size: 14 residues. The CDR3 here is CSALGSGPYNEQFF. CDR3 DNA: TGCAGTGCCCTCGGGAGCGGCCCCTACAATGAGCAGTTCTTC.

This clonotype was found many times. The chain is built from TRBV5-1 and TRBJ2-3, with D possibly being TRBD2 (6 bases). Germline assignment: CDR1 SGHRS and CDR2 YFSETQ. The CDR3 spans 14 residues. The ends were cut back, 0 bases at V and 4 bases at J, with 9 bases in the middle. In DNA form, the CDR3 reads TGCGCCAGCAGCTTGGCGCCGGGGGCAGATACGCAGTATTTT. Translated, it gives CASSLAPGADTQYF.

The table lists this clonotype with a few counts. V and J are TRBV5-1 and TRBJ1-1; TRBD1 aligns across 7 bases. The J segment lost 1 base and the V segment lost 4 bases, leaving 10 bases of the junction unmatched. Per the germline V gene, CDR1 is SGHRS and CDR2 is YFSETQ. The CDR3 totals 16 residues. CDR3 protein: CASSPPGGTRNTEAFF. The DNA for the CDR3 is TGCGCCAGCAGCCCTCCAGGGGGTACCAGGAACACTGAAGCTTTCTTT.

The CDR3 sequence is CASSLAIDSPLHF. The CDR3 DNA reads as TGTGCCAGCAGCTTAGCGATCGATTCACCCCTCCACTTT. The V call is TRBV7-6, the J call TRBJ1-6; no definite D call. The V gene lost 0 bases and the J gene lost 8 bases, with 5 bases spanning the gap. Germline V gene lookup returns CDR1 SGHVS and CDR2 FNYEAQ. The length of the CDR3 is 13 residues. The complete variable domain, with remaining parts taken from reference TRBV7-6 and TRBJ1-6, reads GAGVSQSPRYKVTKRGQDVALRCDPISGHVSLYWYRQALGQGPEFLTYFNYEAQQDKSGLPNDRFSAERPEGSISTLTIQRTEQRDSAMYRCASSLAIDSPLHFGNGTRLTVT.

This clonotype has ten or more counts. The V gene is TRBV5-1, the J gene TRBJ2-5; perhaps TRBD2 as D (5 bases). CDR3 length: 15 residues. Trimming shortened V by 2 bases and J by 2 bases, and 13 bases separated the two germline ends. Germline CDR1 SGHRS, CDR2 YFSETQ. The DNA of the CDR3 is TGCGCCAGCAGCTTCGACGGACTGAATCAAGAGACCCAGTACTTC. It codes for CASSFDGLNQETQYF.

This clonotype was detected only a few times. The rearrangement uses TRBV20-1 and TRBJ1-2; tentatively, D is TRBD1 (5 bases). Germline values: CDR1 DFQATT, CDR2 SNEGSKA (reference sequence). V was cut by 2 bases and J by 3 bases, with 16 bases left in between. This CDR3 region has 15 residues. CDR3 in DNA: TGCAGTGCTAGACCCTCTACGGGACTGTACTATGGCTACACCTTC. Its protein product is CSARPSTGLYYGYTF.

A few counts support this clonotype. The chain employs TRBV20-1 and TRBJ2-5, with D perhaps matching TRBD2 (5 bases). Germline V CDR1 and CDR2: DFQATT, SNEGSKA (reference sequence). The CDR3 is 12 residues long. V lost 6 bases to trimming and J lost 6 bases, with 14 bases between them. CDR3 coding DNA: TGCAGTGCCCCACGGGATTTAAAGACCCAGTACTTC. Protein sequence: CSAPRDLKTQYF.

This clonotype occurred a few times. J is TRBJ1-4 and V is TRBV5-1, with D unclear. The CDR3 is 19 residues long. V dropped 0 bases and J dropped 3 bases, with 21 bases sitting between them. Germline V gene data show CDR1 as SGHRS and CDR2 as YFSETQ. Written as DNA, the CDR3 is TGCGCCAGCAGCTTGGCCCTTCCATTAGCCGGGAGGGCTAATGAAAAACTGTTTTTT. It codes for CASSLALPLAGRANEKLFF.

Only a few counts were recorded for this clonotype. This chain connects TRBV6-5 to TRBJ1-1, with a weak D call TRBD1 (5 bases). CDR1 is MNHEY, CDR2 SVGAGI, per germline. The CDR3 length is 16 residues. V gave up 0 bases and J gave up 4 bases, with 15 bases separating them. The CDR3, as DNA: TGTGCCAGCAGTTACTCAATCAGGGTTGGGGGCACTGAAGCTTTCTTT. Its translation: CASSYSIRVGGTEAFF.

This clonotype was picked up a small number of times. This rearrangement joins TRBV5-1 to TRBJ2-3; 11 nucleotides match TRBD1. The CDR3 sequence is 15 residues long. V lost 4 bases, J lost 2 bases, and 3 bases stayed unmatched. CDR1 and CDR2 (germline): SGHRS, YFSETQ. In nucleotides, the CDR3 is TGCGCCAGCAGCATCGGACAGGGGGCCACAGATACGCAGTATTTT. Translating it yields CASSIGQGATDTQYF.

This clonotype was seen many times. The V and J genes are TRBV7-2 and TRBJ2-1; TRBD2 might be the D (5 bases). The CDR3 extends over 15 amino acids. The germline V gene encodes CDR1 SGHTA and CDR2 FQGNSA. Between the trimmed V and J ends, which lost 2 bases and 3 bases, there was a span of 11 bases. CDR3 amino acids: CASSLSEGHYNEQFF. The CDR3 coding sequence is TGTGCCAGCAGCTTAAGTGAGGGCCACTACAATGAGCAGTTCTTC.